A selection of T cell receptor beta chains follows, all from one sample in a study of T cell responses to AZD1222 COVID-19 vaccine. The data were produced by immunoSEQ multiplex PCR, yet TCRdb's version contains in-frame clones alone and is incomplete. The sample shows over 100,000 clones, 86% of them seen only once. This specimen was peripheral blood, taken on day 0 of AZD1222 vaccination. All receptors come from an adult in good health. CDR3s include the opening cysteine and the closing phenylalanine or tryptophan. Fields, in order: V gene, J gene, D gene, clone size, CDR3 DNA, CDR3 protein. The D gene is left open where the match is weak. A row's size may be missing; if present it is once, few, many or a size class.

TRBV20-1	TRBJ1-2	NA	NA	TGCAGTGCTAGTCGAGGAGGTGGCTACACCTTC	CSASRGGGYTF
TRBV2	TRBJ1-2	NA	NA	TGTGCCAGCAGGGTGGGGCGTGAGCGCTACACCTTC	CASRVGRERYTF
TRBV7-2	TRBJ2-1	NA	once	TGTGCCAGCAGCTTAGAGGGGGGGGTTTATAGTGAGCAGTTCTTC	CASSLEGGVYSEQFF
TRBV14	TRBJ1-4	TRBD1	NA	TGTGCCAGCAGCCCGGGACAGGGGGCATTCGATGAAAAACTGTTTTTT	CASSPGQGAFDEKLFF
TRBV7-9	TRBJ2-1	NA	NA	TGTGCCAGCAGCTTACCCCGGGACTGGGACAATGAGCAGTTCTTC	CASSLPRDWDNEQFF
TRBV27	TRBJ2-3	NA	NA	TGTGCCAGCAGTTTAAGGGGGGGGGTCCCAGATACGCAGTATTTT	CASSLRGGVPDTQYF
TRBV6-5	TRBJ2-7	TRBD2	NA	TGTGCCACCAACCCCGGGACTAGCGAATACGAGCAGTACTTC	CATNPGTSEYEQYF
TRBV7-2	TRBJ2-7	TRBD2	NA	TGTGCCAGCAGCTTAATTCGGGGGGGAACCTACGAGCAGTACTTC	CASSLIRGGTYEQYF
TRBV18	TRBJ1-1	NA	NA	TGTGCCAGCTCACAACGGCGCGAGAACACTGAAGCTTTCTTT	CASSQRRENTEAFF
TRBV6-1	TRBJ1-6	TRBD1	NA	TGTGCCAGCAGTGAAACCGGGACAGCCGCTAATTCACCCCTCCACTTT	CASSETGTAANSPLHF
TRBV7-2	TRBJ1-5	NA	NA	TGTGCCAGCAGCTTAGTGAGGGGACAGCCCCAGCATTTT	CASSLVRGQPQHF
TRBV18	TRBJ1-2	NA	NA	TGTGCCAGCTCACCACAACGGGACTATGGCTACACCTTC	CASSPQRDYGYTF